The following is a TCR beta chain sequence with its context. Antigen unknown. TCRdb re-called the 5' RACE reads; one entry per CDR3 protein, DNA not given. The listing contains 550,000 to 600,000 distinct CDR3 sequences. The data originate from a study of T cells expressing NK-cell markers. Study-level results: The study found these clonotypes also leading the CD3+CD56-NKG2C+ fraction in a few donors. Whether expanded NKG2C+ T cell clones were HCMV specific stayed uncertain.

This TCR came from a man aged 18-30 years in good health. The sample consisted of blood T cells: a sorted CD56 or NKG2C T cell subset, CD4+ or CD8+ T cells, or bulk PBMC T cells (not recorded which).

The CDR3 sequence is CSVVGLAGSSYEQYF. V usage is TRBV29-1 and J usage is TRBJ2-7; there is no DNA to check the TCRdb D call of TRBD2. The germline gives CDR1 SQVTM, CDR2 ANQGSEA. This CDR3 is 15 amino acids long.